The 5 T cell receptor beta chains reported below all come from one sample, sequenced in a study of blood T cell repertoires in COVID-19. Profiled with immunoSEQ multiplex PCR; TCRdb holds only in-frame clones, not every one. Of over 150,000 clones listed, roughly 87% are singletons. Source material: peripheral blood. Receptors were obtained from a woman in her 70s with COVID-19, enrolled during active disease.

J is TRBJ2-7 and V is TRBV7-2, with D possibly matching TRBD1 (5 bases). Trimming removed 4 bases from V and 3 bases from J, with 10 bases in between. This CDR3 has 13 residues. Germline CDR1 reads SGHTA; CDR2 reads FQGNSA. CDR3 sequence: CASSYERGYEQYF. Here the CDR3 DNA reads TGTGCCAGCAGCTACGAAAGGGGCTACGAGCAGTACTTC.

The chain recombines TRBV7-2 with TRBJ2-1; 7 bases are shared with TRBD1. V lost 5 bases, J lost 6 bases, and 7 bases stayed unmatched. Germline CDR1 and CDR2: SGHTA and FQGNSA. The CDR3 length is 14 residues. The CDR3 reads CASSPQGQINEQFF. The CDR3 bases are TGTGCCAGCAGCCCCCAGGGACAGATCAATGAGCAGTTCTTC.

The chain combines TRBV10-3 with TRBJ1-6, with 8 positions matching TRBD1. This CDR3 has 16 residues. The V gene's germline CDR1 is ENHRY and CDR2 SYGVKD. V shed 5 bases and J 6 bases; nucleotides not matched to a gene: 9. CDR3 sequence (DNA): TGTGCCATCAGTCGAATGCGGGACAGGACTAATTCACCCCTCCACTTT. It codes for CAISRMRDRTNSPLHF.

This clone was counted at least ten times. V is TRBV7-9 and J is TRBJ2-2; D is possibly TRBD2 (6 bases). In germline, CDR1 is SEHNR, CDR2 FQNEAQ (reference sequence). The CDR3 contains 14 residues. Trimming took off 6 bases at V and 3 bases at J, with 11 bases between the two ends. CDR3 amino acids: CASRIGGDTGELFF. The CDR3 DNA reads as TGTGCCAGCAGAATCGGAGGGGACACCGGGGAGCTGTTTTTT.

The chain joins TRBV4-3 to TRBJ2-5; 9 bases agree with TRBD1. The length of the CDR3 is 15 residues. CDR1 and CDR2 from the germline V gene are LGHNA and YSLEER. V shed 4 bases, J shed 2 bases, and the junction held 5 bases outside the gene matches. The CDR3 loop reads CASSPGTGLQETQYF. CDR3 nucleotides: TGCGCCAGCAGCCCCGGGACAGGGCTTCAAGAGACCCAGTACTTC.